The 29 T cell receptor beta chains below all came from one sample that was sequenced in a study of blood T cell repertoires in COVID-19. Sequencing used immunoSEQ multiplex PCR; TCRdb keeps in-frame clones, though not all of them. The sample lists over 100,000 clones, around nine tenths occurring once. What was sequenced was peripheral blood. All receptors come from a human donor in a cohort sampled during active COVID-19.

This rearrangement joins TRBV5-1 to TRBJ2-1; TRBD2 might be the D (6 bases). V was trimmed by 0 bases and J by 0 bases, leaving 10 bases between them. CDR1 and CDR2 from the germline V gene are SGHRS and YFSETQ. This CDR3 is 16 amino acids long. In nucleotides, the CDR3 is TGCGCCAGCAGCTTGGAGGGACTCGCCTCCTACAATGAGCAGTTCTTC. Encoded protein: CASSLEGLASYNEQFF.

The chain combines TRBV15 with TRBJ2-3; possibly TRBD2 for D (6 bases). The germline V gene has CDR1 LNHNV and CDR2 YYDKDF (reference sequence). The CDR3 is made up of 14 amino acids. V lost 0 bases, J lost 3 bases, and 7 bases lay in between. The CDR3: CATSRDRETDTQYF. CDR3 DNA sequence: TGTGCCACCAGCAGAGATCGGGAGACAGATACGCAGTATTTT.

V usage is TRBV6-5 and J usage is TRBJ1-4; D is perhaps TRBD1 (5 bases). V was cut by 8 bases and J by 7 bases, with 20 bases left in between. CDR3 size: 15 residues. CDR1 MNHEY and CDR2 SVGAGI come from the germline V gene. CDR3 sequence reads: CASHEPGYKGEKLFF. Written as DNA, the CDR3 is TGTGCCAGCCATGAGCCAGGGTATAAGGGTGAAAAACTGTTTTTT.

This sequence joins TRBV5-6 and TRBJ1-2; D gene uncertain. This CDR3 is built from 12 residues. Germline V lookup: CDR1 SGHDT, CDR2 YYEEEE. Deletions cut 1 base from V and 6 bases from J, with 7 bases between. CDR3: CASSLTGHGYTF. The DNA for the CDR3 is TGTGCCAGCAGCTTGACGGGTCATGGCTACACCTTC.

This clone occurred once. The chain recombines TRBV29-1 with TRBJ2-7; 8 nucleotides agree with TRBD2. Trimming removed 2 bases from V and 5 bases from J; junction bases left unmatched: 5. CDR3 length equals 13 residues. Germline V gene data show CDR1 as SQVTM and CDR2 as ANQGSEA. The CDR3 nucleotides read TGCAGCGTTGAATGGCGGGAGGCCCACGAGCAGTACTTC. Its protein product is CSVEWREAHEQYF.

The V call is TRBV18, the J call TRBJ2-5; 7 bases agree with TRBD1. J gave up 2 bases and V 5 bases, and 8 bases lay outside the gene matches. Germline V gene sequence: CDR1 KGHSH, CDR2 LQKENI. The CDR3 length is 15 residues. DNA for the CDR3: TGTGCCAGCTCAAGAAATCCGGGACAGCAAGAGACCCAGTACTTC. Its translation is CASSRNPGQQETQYF.

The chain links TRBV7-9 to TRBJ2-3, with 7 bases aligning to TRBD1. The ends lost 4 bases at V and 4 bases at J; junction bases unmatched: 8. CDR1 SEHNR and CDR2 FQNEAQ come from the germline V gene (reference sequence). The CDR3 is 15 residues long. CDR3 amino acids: CASSSRDTGADTQYF. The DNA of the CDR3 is TGTGCCAGCAGCTCCCGGGACACAGGGGCAGATACGCAGTATTTT.

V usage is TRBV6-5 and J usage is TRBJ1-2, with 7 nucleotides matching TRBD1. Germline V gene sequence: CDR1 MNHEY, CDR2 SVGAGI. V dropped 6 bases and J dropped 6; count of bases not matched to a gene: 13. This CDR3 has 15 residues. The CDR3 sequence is CASSRYSRDSDGYTF. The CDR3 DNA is TGTGCCAGCAGCCGGTACTCCCGGGACAGTGATGGCTACACCTTC.

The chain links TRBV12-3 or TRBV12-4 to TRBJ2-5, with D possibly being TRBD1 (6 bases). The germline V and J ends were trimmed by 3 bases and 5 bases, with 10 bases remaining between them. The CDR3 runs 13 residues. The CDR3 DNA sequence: TGTGCCAGCAGTTTCTGGGGGCGGGAGACCCAGTACTTC. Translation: CASSFWGRETQYF.

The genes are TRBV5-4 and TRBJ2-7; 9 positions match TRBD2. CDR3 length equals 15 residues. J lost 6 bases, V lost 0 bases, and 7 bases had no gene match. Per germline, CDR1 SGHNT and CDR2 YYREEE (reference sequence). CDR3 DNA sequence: TGTGCCAGCAGCTTGGGCGGCGGGGGGGCTTTCGAGCAGTACTTC. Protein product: CASSLGGGGAFEQYF.

The CDR3 protein is CASSRQGGNLFF. The CDR3 DNA reads as TGTGCCAGCAGTCGACAGGGGGGAAACCTGTTCTTC. The chain uses TRBV2 and TRBJ2-1; 9 bases line up with TRBD1. This CDR3 contains 12 residues. V lost 5 bases, J lost 15 bases, and 8 bases stayed unmatched. Looked up from germline, CDR1 is SNHLY and CDR2 is FYNNEI.

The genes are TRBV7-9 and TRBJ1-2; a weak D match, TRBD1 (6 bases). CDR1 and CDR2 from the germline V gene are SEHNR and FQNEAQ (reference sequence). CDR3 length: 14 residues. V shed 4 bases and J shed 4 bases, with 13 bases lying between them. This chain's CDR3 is CASSSQTGVYGYTF. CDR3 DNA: TGTGCCAGCAGCTCTCAGACAGGCGTCTATGGCTACACCTTC.

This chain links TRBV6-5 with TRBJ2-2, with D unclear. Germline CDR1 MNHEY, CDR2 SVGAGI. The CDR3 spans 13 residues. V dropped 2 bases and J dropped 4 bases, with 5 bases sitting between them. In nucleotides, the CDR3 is TGTGCCAGCAGTTACCCTTCCACCGGGGAGCTGTTTTTT. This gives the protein CASSYPSTGELFF.

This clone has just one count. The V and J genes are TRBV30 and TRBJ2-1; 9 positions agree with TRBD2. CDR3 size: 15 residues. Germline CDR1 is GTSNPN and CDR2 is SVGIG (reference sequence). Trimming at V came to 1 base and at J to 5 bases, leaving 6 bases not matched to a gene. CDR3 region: CAWSAGTSTHNEQFF. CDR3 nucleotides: TGTGCCTGGAGTGCCGGGACTAGCACCCACAATGAGCAGTTCTTC.

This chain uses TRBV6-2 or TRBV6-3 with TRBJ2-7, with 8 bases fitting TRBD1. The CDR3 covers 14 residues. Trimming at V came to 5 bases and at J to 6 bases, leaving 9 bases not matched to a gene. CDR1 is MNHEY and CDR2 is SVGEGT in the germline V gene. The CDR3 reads CASSPPRTGPEQYF. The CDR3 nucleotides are TGTGCCAGCAGTCCGCCCCGGACAGGGCCCGAGCAGTACTTC.

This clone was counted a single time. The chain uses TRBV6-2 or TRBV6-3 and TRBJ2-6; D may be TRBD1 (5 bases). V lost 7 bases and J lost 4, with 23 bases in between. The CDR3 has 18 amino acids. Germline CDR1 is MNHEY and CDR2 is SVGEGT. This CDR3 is CASTPYSQGIIGANVLTF. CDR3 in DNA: TGTGCCAGCACCCCCTATAGTCAGGGAATAATCGGGGCCAACGTCCTGACTTTC.

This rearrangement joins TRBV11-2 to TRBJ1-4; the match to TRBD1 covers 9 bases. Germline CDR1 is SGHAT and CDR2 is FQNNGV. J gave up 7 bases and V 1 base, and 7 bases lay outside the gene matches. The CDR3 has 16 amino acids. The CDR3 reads CASSLGFGTGFEKLFF. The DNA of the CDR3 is TGTGCCAGCAGCTTAGGATTCGGGACAGGGTTTGAAAAACTGTTTTTT.

DNA of the CDR3: TGTGCCAGCAGCGGTCCAGGGATATCTGGAAACACCATATATTTT. Protein sequence: CASSGPGISGNTIYF. This chain links TRBV9 with TRBJ1-3; the D gene is possibly TRBD1 (5 bases). Trimming pared 3 bases from V and 1 base from J, leaving 11 bases between. This CDR3 has 15 residues. Germline CDR1 and CDR2: SGDLS and YYNGEE.

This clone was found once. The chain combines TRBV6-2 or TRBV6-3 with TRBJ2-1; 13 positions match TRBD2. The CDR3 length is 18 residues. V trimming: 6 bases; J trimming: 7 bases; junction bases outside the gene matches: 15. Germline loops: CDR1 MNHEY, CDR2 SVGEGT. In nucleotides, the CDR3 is TGTGCCAGCAGCCCCGAGACTAGCGGGAGGCCTTTAGGTAATGAGCAGTTCTTC. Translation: CASSPETSGRPLGNEQFF.

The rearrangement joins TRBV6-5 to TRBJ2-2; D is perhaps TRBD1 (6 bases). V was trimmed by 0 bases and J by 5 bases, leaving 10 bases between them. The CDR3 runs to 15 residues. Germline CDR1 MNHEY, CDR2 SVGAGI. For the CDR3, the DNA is TGTGCCAGCAGTTACTCGATAGGGGGAACCGGGGAGCTGTTTTTT. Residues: CASSYSIGGTGELFF.

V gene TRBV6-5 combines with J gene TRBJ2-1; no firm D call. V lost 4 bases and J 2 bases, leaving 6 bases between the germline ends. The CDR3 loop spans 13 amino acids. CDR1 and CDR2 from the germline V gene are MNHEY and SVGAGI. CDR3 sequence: CASSSTTYNEQFF. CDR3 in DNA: TGTGCCAGCAGTTCTACCACCTACAATGAGCAGTTCTTC.

The CDR3 bases are TGTGCCAGCAGCCCGGGTTCAGGGGGCGGCTACACCTTC. It encodes CASSPGSGGGYTF. The chain combines TRBV6-5 with TRBJ1-2, with TRBD1 matching over 8 bases. With 6 bases clipped from V and 8 bases from J, the junction kept 8 bases outside the gene matches. This CDR3 region has 13 residues. Germline CDR1 MNHEY, CDR2 SVGAGI.

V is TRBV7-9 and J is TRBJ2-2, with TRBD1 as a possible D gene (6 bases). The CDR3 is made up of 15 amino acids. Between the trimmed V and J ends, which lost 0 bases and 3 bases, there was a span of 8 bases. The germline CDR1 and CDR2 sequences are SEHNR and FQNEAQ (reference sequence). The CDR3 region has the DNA TGTGCCAGCAGCTTAGCGGGACACCACACCGGGGAGCTGTTTTTT. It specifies CASSLAGHHTGELFF.

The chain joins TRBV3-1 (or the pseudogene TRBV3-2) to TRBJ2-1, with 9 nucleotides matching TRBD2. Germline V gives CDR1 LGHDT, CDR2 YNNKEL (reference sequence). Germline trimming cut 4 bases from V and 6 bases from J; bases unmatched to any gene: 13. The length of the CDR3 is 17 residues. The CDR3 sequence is CASSPSVAAGGPNEQFF. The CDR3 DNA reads TGTGCCAGCAGCCCCAGCGTTGCCGCGGGAGGGCCCAATGAGCAGTTCTTC.

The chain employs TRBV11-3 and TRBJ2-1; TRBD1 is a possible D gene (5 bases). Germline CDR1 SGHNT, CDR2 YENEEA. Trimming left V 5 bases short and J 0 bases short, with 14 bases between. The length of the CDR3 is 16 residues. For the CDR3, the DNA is TGTGCCAGCAGCGTAAGGGGTCCAGGCTCCTACAATGAGCAGTTCTTC. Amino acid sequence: CASSVRGPGSYNEQFF.

The chain's CDR3 is CASSFGSETGQYEQYF. The CDR3 DNA reads as TGTGCCAGCAGCTTCGGCAGCGAGACAGGGCAATACGAGCAGTACTTC. V usage is TRBV5-4 and J usage is TRBJ2-7; TRBD1 matches 7 bases. Trimming took 2 bases from V and 4 from J; bases not matched to a gene: 12. The CDR3 extends over 16 amino acids. Germline-derived CDR1 and CDR2 are SGHNT and YYREEE (reference sequence).

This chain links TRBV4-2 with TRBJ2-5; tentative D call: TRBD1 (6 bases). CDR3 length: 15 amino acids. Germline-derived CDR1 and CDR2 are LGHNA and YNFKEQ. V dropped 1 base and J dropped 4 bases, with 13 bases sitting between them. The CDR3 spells CASSQGPDSGETQYF. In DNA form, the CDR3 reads TGTGCCAGCAGCCAAGGCCCGGACAGTGGAGAGACCCAGTACTTC.

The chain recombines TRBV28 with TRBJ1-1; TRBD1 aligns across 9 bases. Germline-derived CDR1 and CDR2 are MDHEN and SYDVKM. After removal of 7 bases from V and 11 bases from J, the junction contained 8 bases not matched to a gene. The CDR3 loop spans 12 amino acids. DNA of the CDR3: TGTGCCAGCACCTCCCGGGACAGGGTCGCTTTCTTT. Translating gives CASTSRDRVAFF. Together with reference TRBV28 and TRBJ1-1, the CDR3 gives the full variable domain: DVKVTQSSRYLVKRTGEKVFLECVQDMDHENMFWYRQDPGLGLRLIYFSYDVKMKEKGDIPEGYSVSREKKERFSLILESASTNQTSMYLCASTSRDRVAFFGQGTRLTVV.

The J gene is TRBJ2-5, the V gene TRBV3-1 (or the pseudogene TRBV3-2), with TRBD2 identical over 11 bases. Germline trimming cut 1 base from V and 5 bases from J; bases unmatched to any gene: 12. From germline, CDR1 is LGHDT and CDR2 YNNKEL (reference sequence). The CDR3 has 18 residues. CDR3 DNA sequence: TGTGCCAGCAGCCAAGGGCCCCGAGTAGCGGGGGGGTTGGAGACCCAGTACTTC. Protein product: CASSQGPRVAGGLETQYF.